Listed here are 20 T cell receptor beta chains from one sample, sequenced in a study of CD8 T cells in ankylosing spondylitis. MiXCR, applied by TCRdb to the 5' RACE reads, yields one record per CDR3 protein. The data hold some 140,000 distinct CDR3 sequences, with 7% to 10% observed a single time. The specimen sequenced was synovial fluid, either unsorted or a sorted T cell fraction (not recorded which). The receptors originated from a male donor with ankylosing spondylitis.

This clonotype was detected many times. V and J are TRBV20-1 and TRBJ1-3; D is ambiguous. With 0 bases removed from V and 3 bases from J, the gap between germline ends came to 6 bases. This CDR3 region has 13 residues. Per germline, CDR1 DFQATT and CDR2 SNEGSKA (reference sequence). The CDR3 DNA reads TGCAGTGCTAGAGATCCAAATGGAAACACCATATATTTT. It codes for CSARDPNGNTIYF.

The J gene is TRBJ2-2, the V gene TRBV12-3 or TRBV12-4, with TRBD2 matching 11 bases. The CDR3 extends over 13 amino acids. Trimming cost V 7 bases and J 8 bases; bases outside gene matches: 3. The CDR3 region is CASILAGGGELFF. The CDR3, as DNA: TGTGCCAGCATCCTAGCGGGAGGTGGGGAGCTGTTTTTT.

This clonotype has just a few counts. This chain joins TRBV20-1 and TRBJ2-3; the D is unclear. Germline lookup yields CDR1 DFQATT and CDR2 SNEGSKA (reference sequence). The CDR3 contains 11 residues. V lost 6 bases and J lost 5, with 9 bases in between. The CDR3 spells CSAALGDTQYF. The CDR3 bases are TGCAGTGCCGCTTTAGGAGATACGCAGTATTTT.

This clonotype was found a few times. The chain carries TRBV29-1 and TRBJ2-3, with D hard to call. Germline V CDR1 and CDR2: SQVTM, ANQGSEA. V lost 5 bases to trimming and J lost 4 bases, with 10 bases between them. CDR3 length: 12 amino acids. The CDR3: CSVRPLADTQYF. CDR3 coding DNA: TGCAGCGTTCGACCTTTGGCAGATACGCAGTATTTT.

This clonotype was detected ten times or more. The chain recombines TRBV6-2 or TRBV6-3 with TRBJ2-1; D remains ambiguous. The CDR3 extends over 15 amino acids. Trimming shortened V by 6 bases and J by 2 bases, and 14 bases separated the two germline ends. CDR1 is MNHEY, CDR2 SVGEGT, per germline. The CDR3 coding sequence is TGTGCCAGCAGGAAGGGTCCCCAAGCCTACAATGAGCAGTTCTTC. Translation gives CASRKGPQAYNEQFF.

This clonotype was detected many times. The chain employs TRBV20-1 and TRBJ2-3; D might be TRBD2 (5 bases). The germline gives CDR1 DFQATT, CDR2 SNEGSKA (reference sequence). This CDR3 has 14 residues. Trimming pared 3 bases from V and 2 bases from J, leaving 12 bases between. CDR3 nucleotides: TGCAGTGCTAGGGGAGCGCGGAACACAGATACGCAGTATTTT. The encoded protein is CSARGARNTDTQYF.

This clonotype appeared many times. The V gene is TRBV7-9, the J gene TRBJ2-1, with unresolved D. The CDR3 is made up of 16 amino acids. Germline assignment: CDR1 SEHNR and CDR2 FQNEAQ (reference sequence). The V end lost 1 base, the J end lost 2 bases, and 12 bases lay between the germline ends. The CDR3 region has the DNA TGTGCCAGCAGCTTAGAGGGTGGCAGGCCCTACAATGAGCAGTTCTTC. Translating it yields CASSLEGGRPYNEQFF.

Ten or more counts support this clonotype. The rearrangement links TRBV5-1 to TRBJ2-5; either TRBD1 or TRBD2 may fit D (5 bases each). The CDR3 is 15 residues long. Germline CDR1 reads SGHRS; CDR2 reads YFSETQ. The V end was cut by 4 bases, the J end by 5 bases, with 18 bases between. CDR3 coding DNA: TGCGCCAGCAGCGCCTTTACCCTAGCAGGGGAGACCCAGTACTTC. Translation: CASSAFTLAGETQYF. Supplemented by reference TRBV5-1 and TRBJ2-5, the full variable domain reads KAGVTQTPRYLIKTRGQQVTLSCSPISGHRSVSWYQQTPGQGLQFLFEYFSETQRNKGNFPGRFSGRQFSNSRSEMNVSTLELGDSALYLCASSAFTLAGETQYFGPGTRLLVL.

This clonotype was seen at least ten times. The gene calls are TRBV7-2 and TRBJ2-1; 8 bases line up with TRBD2. CDR3 length equals 15 residues. The germline V gene encodes CDR1 SGHTA and CDR2 FQGNSA. V gave up 3 bases and J gave up 7 bases; unmatched junction bases: 8. The CDR3 loop is CASSFRSGTNNEQFF. As DNA, the CDR3 is TGTGCCAGCAGCTTCCGTAGCGGGACTAATAATGAGCAGTTCTTC.

This clonotype was observed a few times. This rearrangement joins TRBV11-1 to TRBJ2-1; the D gene is possibly TRBD2 (5 bases). V dropped 5 bases and J dropped 0 bases, with 11 bases sitting between them. This CDR3 has 15 residues. CDR1 and CDR2 (germline): SGHAT, FQDESV (reference sequence). The CDR3 DNA follows: TGTGCCAGCAGCCCCAGCGGTACCTCCTACAATGAGCAGTTCTTC. Protein sequence: CASSPSGTSYNEQFF.

This clonotype was found many times. This chain links TRBV6-1 with TRBJ1-6; 7 bases match TRBD1. The ends lost 5 bases at V and 7 bases at J; junction bases unmatched: 5. The CDR3 loop spans 14 amino acids. From germline, CDR1 is MNHNS and CDR2 SASEGT. CDR3 loop: CASSPGQKNSPLHF. As DNA, the CDR3 is TGTGCCAGCAGTCCGGGACAGAAAAATTCACCCCTCCACTTT.

This clonotype was counted ten times or more. CDR3 coding DNA: TGCGCCAGCAGCTCGATCTCGGACAGGTCGGGGGGAAGGGGCCAAGAGACCCAGTACTTC. Protein: CASSSISDRSGGRGQETQYF. The chain carries TRBV5-1 and TRBJ2-5; TRBD1 or TRBD2 may be the D gene (7 bases each). Germline CDR1 is SGHRS and CDR2 is YFSETQ. V dropped 3 bases and J dropped 1 base, with 28 bases sitting between them. The CDR3 is made up of 20 amino acids.

The chain links TRBV6-2 or TRBV6-3 to TRBJ2-2; D is unclear. The CDR3 totals 13 residues. V lost 3 bases and J 4 bases, leaving 6 bases between the germline ends. Germline CDR1 reads MNHEY; CDR2 reads SVGEGT. In DNA, the CDR3 is TGTGCCAGCAGTTATCAAGCCACCGGGGAGCTGTTTTTT. It translates to CASSYQATGELFF.

In its sample, this clonotype was seen many times. The chain has TRBV7-3 and TRBJ2-3; D possibly matches TRBD1 or TRBD2 (5 bases each). The CDR3 sequence is 14 residues long. V lost 2 bases, J lost 5 bases, and 11 bases lay in between. Germline-derived CDR1 and CDR2 are SGHTA and FQGTGA. The chain's CDR3 is CASSLRSRGDTQYF. The DNA for the CDR3 is TGTGCCAGCAGCTTACGGTCGAGGGGAGATACGCAGTATTTT.

The chain carries TRBV5-6 and TRBJ1-5; a possible D gene is TRBD1 (6 bases). The CDR3 totals 16 residues. Deletions cut 0 bases from V and 3 bases from J, with 13 bases between. The germline V gene has CDR1 SGHDT and CDR2 YYEEEE. DNA for the CDR3: TGTGCCAGCAGCTTGGCCGTGGGGGCGAACAATCAGCCCCAGCATTTT. Translating gives CASSLAVGANNQPQHF. Combining the CDR3 with reference TRBV5-6 and TRBJ1-5 gives the whole variable domain DAGVTQSPTHLIKTRGQQVTLRCSPKSGHDTVSWYQQALGQGPQFIFQYYEEEERQRGNFPDRFSGHQFPNYSSELNVNALLLGDSALYLCASSLAVGANNQPQHFGDGTRLSIL.

This clonotype has more than one count but fewer than ten. The chain combines TRBV20-1 with TRBJ2-1, with unresolved D. V gave up 0 bases and J gave up 0 bases, with 12 bases separating them. The CDR3 is 16 amino acids. CDR1 DFQATT and CDR2 SNEGSKA come from the germline V gene (reference sequence). CDR3 sequence: CSARDARRSSYNEQFF. Here the CDR3 DNA reads TGCAGTGCTAGAGATGCGCGCCGGAGCTCCTACAATGAGCAGTTCTTC.

This clonotype was counted at least ten times. The rearrangement uses TRBV20-1 and TRBJ2-4; D perhaps matches TRBD1 (6 bases). Germline values: CDR1 DFQATT, CDR2 SNEGSKA (reference sequence). The CDR3 consists of 19 residues. Deletions cut 5 bases from V and 0 bases from J, with 26 bases between. The CDR3: CSAPSYLPNRDLAKNIQYF. CDR3 bases: TGCAGTGCTCCCTCATACCTCCCTAACAGGGATCTAGCCAAAAACATTCAGTACTTC.

This clonotype was counted ten times or more. The chain is built from TRBV4-1 and TRBJ2-1, with D tentatively TRBD1 or TRBD2 (5 bases each). V was cut by 4 bases and J by 0 bases, with 13 bases left in between. The CDR3 extends over 16 amino acids. Germline CDR1 reads MGHRA; CDR2 reads YSYEKL. The CDR3 sequence is CASSLRDASSYNEQFF. The CDR3 coding sequence is TGCGCCAGCAGCCTTCGGGACGCCAGCTCCTACAATGAGCAGTTCTTC.

The gene calls are TRBV10-3 and TRBJ1-3, with D uncertain. The CDR3 length is 14 residues. CDR1 is ENHRY, CDR2 SYGVKD, per germline. Trimming left V 8 bases short and J 0 bases short, with 11 bases between. The DNA of the CDR3 is TGTGCCATCGGCGGAGGGAACTCTGGAAACACCATATATTTT. The encoded protein is CAIGGGNSGNTIYF.

There are many counts of this clonotype. This chain connects TRBV6-1 to TRBJ2-1, with D perhaps matching TRBD1 (6 bases). The V gene's germline CDR1 is MNHNS and CDR2 SASEGT. The CDR3 spans 16 residues. Deletions cut 7 bases from V and 5 bases from J, with 21 bases between. CDR3 amino acids: CASTHLGTSSHNEQFF. The CDR3 DNA sequence: TGTGCCAGCACCCATTTGGGGACAAGCAGTCACAATGAGCAGTTCTTC.